This is a list of T cell receptor beta chains from one sample in a study of OX40 agonist ivuxolimab in advanced cancers. Method: immunoSEQ multiplex PCR; TCRdb's copy keeps in-frame clones and lacks some. The sample yields 60,000 to 100,000 clones, roughly 92% seen once. Sequenced here: CD4+ or CD8+ T cells sorted from blood, sampled in a trial of the OX40 agonist ivuxolimab. The receptor set was obtained from an adult with an advanced solid tumor such as melanoma, head and neck, liver or kidney cancer. Both conserved end residues are part of each CDR3. The order of the fields is V gene, D gene, clone size, CDR3 length, J gene, CDR3 DNA, CDR3 protein. A D gene is named only where the DNA matches it firmly. The size entry is marked missing in some rows and otherwise reads once, few, many or a size class.

v_gene: TRBV7-9; d_gene: .; abundance: .; len: 13; j_gene: TRBJ1-1; CDR3nt: TGTGCCAGCAGCCACACCACGATCCCTGAAGCTTTCTTT; CDR3aa: CASSHTTIPEAFF
v_gene: TRBV9; d_gene: .; abundance: .; len: 14; j_gene: TRBJ1-2; CDR3nt: TGTGCCAGCCGAGACCGGGGTGACCTCTATGGCTACACCTTC; CDR3aa: CASRDRGDLYGYTF
v_gene: TRBV18; d_gene: TRBD1; abundance: .; len: 13; j_gene: TRBJ1-1; CDR3nt: TGTGCCAGCTCCGAGGACAGGGTTACTGAAGTTTTCTTT; CDR3aa: CASSEDRVTEVFF
v_gene: TRBV6-5; d_gene: .; abundance: .; len: 14; j_gene: TRBJ2-5; CDR3nt: TGTGCCAGCAGTTACTTGACAGTCCAAGAGACCCAGTACTTC; CDR3aa: CASSYLTVQETQYF
v_gene: TRBV7-6; d_gene: .; abundance: .; len: 17; j_gene: TRBJ1-4; CDR3nt: TGTGCCAGCAGCTTATTCGGGGCGGCCTCAACTAATGAAAAACTGTTTTTT; CDR3aa: CASSLFGAASTNEKLFF
v_gene: TRBV28; d_gene: TRBD1; abundance: .; len: 14; j_gene: TRBJ2-7; CDR3nt: TGTGCCAGCAGTCTTGGACAGGGGGGGAACGAGCAGTACTTC; CDR3aa: CASSLGQGGNEQYF
v_gene: TRBV7-6; d_gene: TRBD1; abundance: .; len: 15; j_gene: TRBJ2-3; CDR3nt: TGTGCCAGCAGCCCACCGGGACAGGGGCGAGATACGCAGTATTTT; CDR3aa: CASSPPGQGRDTQYF
v_gene: TRBV2; d_gene: .; abundance: few; len: 13; j_gene: TRBJ1-4; CDR3nt: TGTGCCAGCAGTAGGGATTCGGGGGAAAAACTGTTTTTT; CDR3aa: CASSRDSGEKLFF
v_gene: TRBV25-1; d_gene: TRBD2; abundance: .; len: 16; j_gene: TRBJ2-7; CDR3nt: TGTGCCAGCAGTGGGGCAGCGGGGGGGAACTCCTACGAGCAGTACTTC; CDR3aa: CASSGAAGGNSYEQYF
v_gene: TRBV9; d_gene: TRBD2; abundance: .; len: 18; j_gene: TRBJ2-7; CDR3nt: TGTGCCAGCAGCGTAGCACTAAGCGGGGGGCTTTTTTCCTACGAGCAGTACTTC; CDR3aa: CASSVALSGGLFSYEQYF
v_gene: TRBV29-1; d_gene: .; abundance: .; len: 13; j_gene: TRBJ2-6; CDR3nt: TGCAGCGTTGTACCGTCTGGGGCCAACGTCCTGACTTTC; CDR3aa: CSVVPSGANVLTF
v_gene: TRBV19; d_gene: TRBD1; abundance: .; len: 15; j_gene: TRBJ2-7; CDR3nt: TGTGCCAGTAGTATATCGGGACAGGGGGTGTACGAGCAGTACTTC; CDR3aa: CASSISGQGVYEQYF
v_gene: TRBV4-1; d_gene: TRBD1; abundance: .; len: 15; j_gene: TRBJ1-4; CDR3nt: TGCGCCAGCAGCCAAGTGGTTGCAGGGGGGGAAAAACTGTTTTTT; CDR3aa: CASSQVVAGGEKLFF
v_gene: TRBV5-8; d_gene: .; abundance: .; len: 15; j_gene: TRBJ2-7; CDR3nt: TGTGCCAGCAGCTTGTCGTCTAGACCTTACTACGAGCAGTACTTC; CDR3aa: CASSLSSRPYYEQYF
v_gene: TRBV2; d_gene: TRBD1; abundance: .; len: 15; j_gene: TRBJ2-7; CDR3nt: TGTGCCAGCAGTGGACCCACGACCGGGACAGGCGAGCAGTACTTC; CDR3aa: CASSGPTTGTGEQYF
v_gene: TRBV11-2; d_gene: .; abundance: once; len: 15; j_gene: TRBJ2-7; CDR3nt: TGTGCCAGCAGCTTAGAAAGGACGGTAACCTACGAGCAGTACTTC; CDR3aa: CASSLERTVTYEQYF
v_gene: TRBV7-6; d_gene: TRBD1; abundance: .; len: 14; j_gene: TRBJ1-1; CDR3nt: TGTGCCAGCAGCACGACAGGGGGCGACACTGAAGCTTTCTTT; CDR3aa: CASSTTGGDTEAFF
v_gene: TRBV11-2; d_gene: .; abundance: .; len: 11; j_gene: TRBJ2-1; CDR3nt: TGTGCCAGCAGCTTAGGACAGGAGCAGTTCTTC; CDR3aa: CASSLGQEQFF
v_gene: TRBV10-2; d_gene: TRBD2; abundance: .; len: 14; j_gene: TRBJ2-3; CDR3nt: TGCGCCGTAGTAGCGGGGGAATCGGCAGATACGCAGTATTTT; CDR3aa: CAVVAGESADTQYF
v_gene: TRBV7-9; d_gene: .; abundance: .; len: 12; j_gene: TRBJ1-1; CDR3nt: TGTGCCAGCAGCTTAGTGACCGCCGAAGCTTTCTTT; CDR3aa: CASSLVTAEAFF